A single sample gave rise to the 13 T cell receptor beta chains below, sequenced in a study of blood T cell repertoires in COVID-19. Method: immunoSEQ multiplex PCR; TCRdb's copy keeps in-frame clones and lacks some. The sample includes about 170,000 clones, 74% of them seen just once. The material sequenced was peripheral blood. Receptors were obtained from a woman of 80 years or more with acute or convalescent COVID-19.

J is TRBJ2-6 and V is TRBV12-2; TRBD2, the table's D call, was not compared with the DNA. TRBV12-2 is given as a pseudogene. The CDR3 is 19 amino acids. The CDR3 spells CASRFLAGAPLSGANVLTF. The DNA for the CDR3 is TGTGCAAGTCGCTTTCTAGCGGGTGCCCCTCTCTCTGGGGCCAACGTCCTGACTTTC.

The genes are TRBV18 and TRBJ2-7; 11 bases agree with TRBD1. The trim removed 0 bases at V and 6 bases at J, leaving 4 bases unmatched. CDR3 length: 15 residues. Germline V lookup: CDR1 KGHSH, CDR2 LQKENI. Written as DNA, the CDR3 is TGTGCCAGCTCACCACCGGGACAGGGGGACTCCGAGCAGTACTTC. Translating gives CASSPPGQGDSEQYF.

The chain joins TRBV1 to TRBJ1-2; TRBD1 is taken as the D call from the table, unchecked against the DNA. TRBV1 corresponds to a pseudogene. This CDR3 contains 14 residues. Here the CDR3 DNA reads TGCACCAGCAGCCAAGAGGGGCGGAACTATGGCTACACCTTC. The encoded protein is CTSSQEGRNYGYTF.

CDR3 region: CASSQAGLSYNEQFF. CDR3 nucleotides: TGTGCCAGCAGCCAAGCGGGACTATCTTACAATGAGCAGTTCTTC. This chain joins TRBV3-1 (or the pseudogene TRBV3-2) and TRBJ2-1; 7 bases fit TRBD2. Unmatched junction bases numbered 4, after V lost 1 base and J lost 4 bases. Germline CDR1 LGHDT, CDR2 YNNKEL (reference sequence). This CDR3 region has 15 residues.

V gene TRBV7-9 combines with J gene TRBJ2-3; D call uncertain. The V and J ends lost 1 base and 5 bases respectively, with 10 bases between them. CDR1 and CDR2 (germline): SEHNR, FQNEAQ (reference sequence). The CDR3 is made up of 14 amino acids. The CDR3 is CASSLVSRQDTQYF. In nucleotides, the CDR3 is TGTGCCAGCAGCTTAGTTTCTAGGCAAGATACGCAGTATTTT.

The V call is TRBV4-1, the J call TRBJ1-5; 9 bases are a match to TRBD1. CDR1 and CDR2 from the germline V gene are MGHRA and YSYEKL. CDR3 size: 18 residues. The ends lost 4 bases at V and 1 base at J; junction bases unmatched: 11. The CDR3 spells CASSRELYGTGSNQPQHF. As DNA, the CDR3 is TGCGCCAGCAGCCGAGAACTATACGGGACAGGGAGCAATCAGCCCCAGCATTTT.

There are a few counts of this clone. The CDR3, as DNA: TGTGCCAGCAGTGAACTCAGCGGGGGTGCTCTTATGTCCAAAAACATTCAGTACTTC. It is translated as CASSELSGGALMSKNIQYF. The V gene is TRBV6-1, the J gene TRBJ2-4; 8 bases are a match to TRBD2. From germline, CDR1 is MNHNS and CDR2 SASEGT. V trimming: 2 bases; J trimming: 2 bases; junction bases outside the gene matches: 14. The CDR3 runs to 19 residues.

The rearrangement links TRBV6-6 to TRBJ1-2, with 9 positions matching TRBD1. V gave up 6 bases and J gave up 0 bases; unmatched junction bases: 5. CDR3 length: 15 residues. Per germline, CDR1 MNHNY and CDR2 SVGAGI (reference sequence). The CDR3 DNA sequence: TGTGCCAGCAGGCTATGGACAGGGGCTAACTATGGCTACACCTTC. It translates to CASRLWTGANYGYTF.

V and J are TRBV18 and TRBJ2-7; D is perhaps TRBD2 (5 bases). The V gene's germline CDR1 is KGHSH and CDR2 LQKENI. This CDR3 region has 14 residues. The V gene lost 3 bases and the J gene lost 6 bases, with 15 bases spanning the gap. The CDR3 is CASSPRTSTSEQYF. The DNA of the CDR3 is TGTGCCAGCTCACCCCGGACCAGCACTAGCGAGCAGTACTTC.

In regard to this clone: The identical CDR3 is also encoded by other nucleotide sequences in the sample. The CDR3 nucleotides read TGCGCCAGCAGCTTGGACCCCACTAGCACAGATACGCAGTATTTT. It is translated as CASSLDPTSTDTQYF. This rearrangement joins TRBV5-1 to TRBJ2-3; D not resolved. V shed 0 bases and J shed 0 bases, with 8 bases lying between them. Germline-derived CDR1 and CDR2 are SGHRS and YFSETQ. The CDR3 spans 15 residues.

The chain couples TRBV19 to TRBJ2-5; the D gene is possibly TRBD1 (6 bases). The V end lost 8 bases, the J end lost 0 bases, and 7 bases lay between the germline ends. Germline lookup yields CDR1 LNHDA and CDR2 SQIVND (reference sequence). The CDR3 sequence is 12 residues long. The CDR3 bases are TGTGCCAGTTGGGGGCACCAAGAGACCCAGTACTTC. It codes for CASWGHQETQYF.

There are a few counts of this clone. The chain recombines TRBV27 with TRBJ2-2, with 8 bases matching TRBD1. The CDR3 covers 15 residues. V was clipped by 3 bases and J by 5 bases; unmatched bases: 5. Germline V lookup: CDR1 MNHEY, CDR2 SMNVEV (reference sequence). CDR3 protein: CASSFSQGATGELFF. The CDR3 DNA reads TGTGCCAGCAGTTTTTCGCAGGGGGCGACCGGGGAGCTGTTTTTT.

The rearrangement joins TRBV19 to TRBJ1-5, with 7 positions matching TRBD1. With V trimmed by 7 bases and J by 5 bases, 8 bases remained unmatched. This CDR3 has 14 amino acids. Germline V gene lookup returns CDR1 LNHDA and CDR2 SQIVND (reference sequence). The CDR3 is CASKYGTAYQPQHF. In DNA form, the CDR3 reads TGTGCCAGTAAATATGGGACAGCCTATCAGCCCCAGCATTTT.